This TCR beta chain was recovered during a study of OX40 agonist ivuxolimab in advanced cancers. Study-level findings and limits: It was not determined which antigens were specifically recognized by the peripheral T cells that had undergone clonal expansion.

Assay: immunoSEQ multiplex PCR; the TCRdb copy retains only in-frame clones and omits some. Among 60,000 to 65,000 clones listed, roughly 90% were seen once. Looked up from germline, CDR1 is KGHSH and CDR2 is LQKENI. Trimming cost V 3 bases and J 6 bases; bases outside gene matches: 4. The CDR3 length is 15 residues. To note about this clone: What it binds is not known.

The chain uses TRBV18 and TRBJ2-1; TRBD2 agrees at 11 bases. The TCR originated in an adult with an advanced solid tumor such as melanoma, head and neck, liver or kidney cancer. The sample in question was CD4+ or CD8+ T cells sorted from blood, obtained in a trial of the OX40 agonist ivuxolimab. The DNA for the CDR3 is TGTGCCAGCTCACCCCAAGGGACTAGCGGCAATGAGCAGTTCTTC. This encodes CASSPQGTSGNEQFF.